The T cell receptor (beta chain) under discussion was sequenced for a study of CD8+ T cells in alopecia areata. Overall study results and limits: Alopecia totalis/universalis scalp especially showed more expanded CD8+ clones than normal scalp. Scalp and blood retained many expanded lesional clones during tofacitinib.

This clone has a handful of counts. Its antigen is not identified. Treatment given: oral pan-JAK inhibitor, 5-10 mg twice daily. Lesional scalp punch biopsies and peripheral blood were collected from alopecia areata patients. In germline, CDR1 is MDHEN, CDR2 SYDVKM. The V gene lost 6 bases and the J gene lost 2 bases, with 14 bases spanning the gap. CDR3 length: 14 residues. RNA, once extracted, was reverse transcribed into cDNA for use as the sequencing template. Assay: immunoSEQ multiplex PCR; the TCRdb copy retains only in-frame clones and omits some. Of roughly 200,000 clones listed, more than 55% are singletons.

The rearrangement uses TRBV28 and TRBJ2-7; D is perhaps TRBD1 (5 bases). The TCR comes from a human donor with alopecia areata. Sequenced material: CD4+ T cells sorted from blood, taken at week 4, from a patient treated with tofacitinib. Written as DNA, the CDR3 is TGTGCCAGCAGAGGTCGACAGCCGACCTACGAGCAGTACTTC. Translated, it gives CASRGRQPTYEQYF.